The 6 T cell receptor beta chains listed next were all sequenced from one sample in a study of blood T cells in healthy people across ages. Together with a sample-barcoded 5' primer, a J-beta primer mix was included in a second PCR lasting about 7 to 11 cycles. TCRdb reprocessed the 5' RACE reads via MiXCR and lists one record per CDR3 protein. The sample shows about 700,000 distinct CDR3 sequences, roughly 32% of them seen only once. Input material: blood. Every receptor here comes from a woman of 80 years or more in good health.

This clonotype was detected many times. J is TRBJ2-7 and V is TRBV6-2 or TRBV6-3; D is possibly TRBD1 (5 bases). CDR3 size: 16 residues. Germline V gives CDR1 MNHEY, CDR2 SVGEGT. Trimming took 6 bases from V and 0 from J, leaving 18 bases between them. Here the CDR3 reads CASSRPQGRGSYEQYF. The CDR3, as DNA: TGTGCCAGCAGCCGGCCTCAGGGAAGAGGCTCCTACGAGCAGTACTTC.

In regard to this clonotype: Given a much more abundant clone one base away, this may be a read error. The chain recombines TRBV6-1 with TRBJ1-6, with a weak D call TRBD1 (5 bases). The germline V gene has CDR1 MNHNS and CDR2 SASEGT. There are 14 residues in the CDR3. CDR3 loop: CASRLDNRGSPPHF. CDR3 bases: TGTGCCAGCAGGCTCGATAATAGGGGTTCACCCCCCCACTTT.

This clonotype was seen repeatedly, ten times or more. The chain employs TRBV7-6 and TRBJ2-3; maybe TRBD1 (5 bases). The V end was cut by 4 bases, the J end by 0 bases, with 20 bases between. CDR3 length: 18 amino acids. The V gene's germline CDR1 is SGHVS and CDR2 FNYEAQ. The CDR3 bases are TGTGCCAGCAGCTCCCGCAAGGCAGGGTGGTCTAGCACAGATACGCAGTATTTT. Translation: CASSSRKAGWSSTDTQYF.

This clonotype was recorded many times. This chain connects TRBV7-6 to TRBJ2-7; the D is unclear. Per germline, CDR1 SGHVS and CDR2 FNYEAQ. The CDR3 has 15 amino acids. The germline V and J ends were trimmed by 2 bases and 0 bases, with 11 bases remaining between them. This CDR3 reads CASSLRALSSYEQYF. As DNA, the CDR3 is TGTGCCAGCAGCTTAAGGGCGCTAAGCTCCTACGAGCAGTACTTC. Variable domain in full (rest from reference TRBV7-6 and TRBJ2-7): GAGVSQSPRYKVTKRGQDVALRCDPISGHVSLYWYRQALGQGPEFLTYFNYEAQQDKSGLPNDRFSAERPEGSISTLTIQRTEQRDSAMYRCASSLRALSSYEQYFGPGTRLTVT.

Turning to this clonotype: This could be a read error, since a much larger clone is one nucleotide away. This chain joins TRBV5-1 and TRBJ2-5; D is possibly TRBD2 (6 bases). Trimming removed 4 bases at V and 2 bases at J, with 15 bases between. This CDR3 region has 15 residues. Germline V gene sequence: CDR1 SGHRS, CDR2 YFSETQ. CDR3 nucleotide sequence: TGCGCCAGCAGCGGAGCCGGGGAGGTGCAAGAGACCCAGTACTTC. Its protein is CASSGAGEVQETQYF.

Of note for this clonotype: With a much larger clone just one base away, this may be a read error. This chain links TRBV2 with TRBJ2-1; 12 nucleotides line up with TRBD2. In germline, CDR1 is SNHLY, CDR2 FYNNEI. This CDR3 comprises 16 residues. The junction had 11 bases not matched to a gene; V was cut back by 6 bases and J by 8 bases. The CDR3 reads CASRSRWASGRDEQFF. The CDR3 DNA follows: TGTGCCAGCAGGAGCCGTTGGGCTAGCGGGAGGGATGAGCAGTTCTTC.